One sample yielded the 29 T cell receptor beta chains listed below, sequenced in a study of shared clonotypes between healthy human individuals. Produced via immunoSEQ multiplex PCR; TCRdb's table is partial and in-frame only. Of 600,000 to 700,000 clones in the sample, more than 70% were seen once. The sample taken for sequencing was memory CD4+ T cells sorted from blood. Subset defined: CD45RA-negative fraction. All receptors come from a young woman in good health.

This rearrangement joins TRBV28 to TRBJ1-5, with 8 bases identical to TRBD1. This CDR3 spans 14 amino acids. The junction had 7 bases not matched to a gene; V was cut back by 7 bases and J by 5 bases. Looked up from germline, CDR1 is MDHEN and CDR2 is SYDVKM. For the CDR3, the DNA is TGTGCCAGCACCGTGACAGGGGAGTATCAGCCCCAGCATTTT. Amino acids: CASTVTGEYQPQHF.

The chain couples TRBV4-1 to TRBJ2-1; D call uncertain. The germline V gene encodes CDR1 MGHRA and CDR2 YSYEKL. The CDR3 consists of 16 residues. V was pared by 4 bases and J by 2 bases, with 15 bases between. CDR3 sequence: CASSLRGPVTYNEQFF. As DNA, the CDR3 is TGCGCCAGCAGCCTCAGAGGTCCGGTCACCTACAATGAGCAGTTCTTC.

This chain links TRBV21-1 with TRBJ2-7; the D call TRBD2 from the table was never checked on the DNA. TRBV21-1 is recorded as a pseudogene. CDR3 length equals 9 residues. DNA for the CDR3: TGTGCCAGCAGCCTACGTCAGTACTTC. Protein sequence: CASSLRQYF.

This CDR3 reads CASSASAGRETQYF. The CDR3 DNA reads as TGTGCCAGCAGTGCGTCCGCGGGCAGAGAGACCCAGTACTTC. The rearrangement links TRBV2 to TRBJ2-5; TRBD2 is a possible D gene (5 bases). The CDR3 is made up of 14 amino acids. The V end was cut by 4 bases, the J end by 4 bases, with 13 bases between. From germline, CDR1 is SNHLY and CDR2 FYNNEI.

The chain has TRBV5-1 and TRBJ1-1; D remains unclear. The CDR3 runs 15 residues. V was trimmed by 4 bases and J by 1 base, leaving 14 bases between them. Germline CDR1 SGHRS, CDR2 YFSETQ. The DNA of the CDR3 is TGCGCCAGCAGCACCTACACCCAACGGAACACTGAAGCTTTCTTT. Translating gives CASSTYTQRNTEAFF. Combining the CDR3 with reference TRBV5-1 and TRBJ1-1 gives the whole variable domain KAGVTQTPRYLIKTRGQQVTLSCSPISGHRSVSWYQQTPGQGLQFLFEYFSETQRNKGNFPGRFSGRQFSNSRSEMNVSTLELGDSALYLCASSTYTQRNTEAFFGQGTRLTVV.

This clone has only one observation. The gene calls are TRBV7-8 and TRBJ2-3; perhaps TRBD2 as D (6 bases). This CDR3 contains 16 residues. The V and J ends lost 2 bases and 6 bases respectively, with 18 bases between them. Germline CDR1 reads SGHVS; CDR2 reads FQNEAQ. The CDR3 DNA is TGTGCCAGCAGCTTAAGACTAGATCCAGCACACGATACGCAGTATTTT. It codes for CASSLRLDPAHDTQYF.

V usage is TRBV2 and J usage is TRBJ1-1; D uncertain. The V end lost 7 bases, the J end lost 3 bases, and 15 bases lay between the germline ends. The CDR3 covers 14 residues. Germline CDR1 is SNHLY and CDR2 is FYNNEI. For the CDR3, the DNA is TGTGCCAGCATGACACAGCGAGCGGACACTGAAGCTTTCTTT. Its protein is CASMTQRADTEAFF. The full variable domain, completed using reference TRBV2 and TRBJ1-1, is EPEVTQTPSHQVTQMGQEVILRCVPISNHLYFYWYRQILGQKVEFLVSFYNNEISEKSEIFDDQFSVERPDGSNFTLKIRSTKLEDSAMYFCASMTQRADTEAFFGQGTRLTVV.

This chain joins TRBV7-7 and TRBJ2-3; the D gene could be TRBD1 or TRBD2 (6 bases each). Germline V lookup: CDR1 SSHAT, CDR2 FNYEAQ (reference sequence). The V gene lost 1 base and the J gene lost 3 bases, with 14 bases spanning the gap. The CDR3 is 16 residues long. The chain's CDR3 is CASSLDARGGTDTQYF. CDR3 DNA sequence: TGTGCCAGCAGCTTAGACGCGCGAGGGGGGACAGATACGCAGTATTTT.

V gene TRBV7-9 combines with J gene TRBJ2-3, with 10 bases lining up with TRBD2. After removal of 0 bases from V and 11 bases from J, the junction contained 5 bases not matched to a gene. CDR3 size: 14 residues. CDR1 and CDR2 (germline): SEHNR, FQNEAQ (reference sequence). CDR3: CASSLAVPSGGQYF. The CDR3 bases are TGTGCCAGCAGCTTAGCTGTTCCTAGCGGGGGGCAGTATTTT.

This clone was seen a handful of times. This chain connects TRBV9 to TRBJ2-7, with a possible D match to TRBD1 (6 bases). V lost 4 bases, J lost 3 bases, and 17 bases lay in between. This CDR3 spans 15 amino acids. Per the germline V gene, CDR1 is SGDLS and CDR2 is YYNGEE. The CDR3 DNA is TGTGCCAGCAGCCCAGGGGACACAACCCTCTACGAGCAGTACTTC. This translates into CASSPGDTTLYEQYF.

The chain joins TRBV10-2 to TRBJ2-7; 10 nucleotides align to TRBD2. The CDR3 runs 15 residues. V lost 3 bases and J lost 3; bases outside the gene matches: 5. Per the germline V gene, CDR1 is WSHSY and CDR2 is SAAADI. The CDR3 DNA reads as TGCGCCAGCAGTGATACTAGCGGGGCCAACTACGAGCAGTACTTC. Its translation: CASSDTSGANYEQYF.

This clone has only a few counts. The V and J genes are TRBV7-9 and TRBJ1-1; 7 bases agree with TRBD1. V shed 7 bases and J 3 bases; nucleotides not matched to a gene: 5. The CDR3 contains 13 residues. Germline V gene sequence: CDR1 SEHNR, CDR2 FQNEAQ (reference sequence). The CDR3 DNA reads as TGTGCCAGCAATGAACAGGGGTACACTGAAGCTTTCTTT. Amino acid sequence: CASNEQGYTEAFF.

The chain carries TRBV5-1 and TRBJ1-5; D may be TRBD1 (5 bases). The germline CDR1 and CDR2 sequences are SGHRS and YFSETQ. The CDR3 consists of 14 residues. Trimming took 0 bases from V and 9 from J, leaving 13 bases between them. This CDR3 reads CASSLVSGPGPQHF. CDR3 coding DNA: TGCGCCAGCAGCTTGGTCTCGGGGCCGGGGCCCCAGCATTTT.

This chain connects TRBV30 to TRBJ1-6; D is undetermined. This CDR3 has 14 residues. The V gene's germline CDR1 is GTSNPN and CDR2 SVGIG (reference sequence). With 0 bases removed from V and 8 bases from J, the gap between germline ends came to 11 bases. The CDR3 DNA follows: TGTGCCTGGAGTGTTGGGAGTCTTGATTCACCCCTCCACTTT. Protein product: CAWSVGSLDSPLHF.

The chain carries TRBV11-3 and TRBJ2-7, with TRBD2 matching 12 bases. V shed 1 base, J shed 0 bases, and the junction held 4 bases outside the gene matches. Germline V gene sequence: CDR1 SGHNT, CDR2 YENEEA. CDR3 length: 17 amino acids. This CDR3 reads CASSLARTSGTSYEQYF. The CDR3 DNA reads as TGTGCCAGCAGCTTAGCAAGGACTAGCGGGACCTCCTACGAGCAGTACTTC.

CDR3 amino acids: CASVGASGMDSYEQYF. The DNA of the CDR3 is TGTGCCAGCGTCGGGGCTAGCGGGATGGACTCCTACGAGCAGTACTTC. This rearrangement joins TRBV27 to TRBJ2-7, with 9 bases matching TRBD2. The germline CDR1 and CDR2 sequences are MNHEY and SMNVEV (reference sequence). The ends lost 8 bases at V and 0 bases at J; junction bases unmatched: 11. This CDR3 has 16 amino acids.

The chain joins TRBV19 to TRBJ1-5; a possible D gene is TRBD1 (5 bases). This CDR3 is 14 amino acids long. Trimming removed 4 bases from V and 6 bases from J, with 13 bases in between. Germline CDR1 is LNHDA and CDR2 is SQIVND (reference sequence). The CDR3 region has the DNA TGTGCCAGTAGTACGGGGCAGGGTCTTCAGCCCCAGCATTTT. Residues: CASSTGQGLQPQHF.

The chain carries TRBV4-2 and TRBJ2-5; D gene unclear. Per the germline V gene, CDR1 is LGHNA and CDR2 is YNFKEQ. This CDR3 spans 13 amino acids. V was shortened by 3 bases and J by 1 base, with 6 bases between the two germline ends. DNA for the CDR3: TGTGCCAGCAGCCAGAACACCCAAGAGACCCAGTACTTC. This sequence encodes CASSQNTQETQYF.

This chain links TRBV5-1 with TRBJ2-3, with D uncertain. V dropped 6 bases and J dropped 4 bases, with 9 bases sitting between them. The germline gives CDR1 SGHRS, CDR2 YFSETQ. The CDR3 is 12 amino acids. In DNA form, the CDR3 reads TGCGCCAGCACCGATTCGTCAGATACGCAGTATTTT. Its protein is CASTDSSDTQYF.

This clone was detected only a few times. The gene calls are TRBV11-2 and TRBJ2-1; D gene unclear. Germline assignment: CDR1 SGHAT and CDR2 FQNNGV. The CDR3 totals 17 residues. V lost 1 base to trimming and J lost 0 bases, with 13 bases between them. The chain's CDR3 is CASSLGDRVSSYNEQFF. The CDR3 bases are TGTGCCAGCAGCTTAGGAGATCGCGTGAGCTCCTACAATGAGCAGTTCTTC.

V usage is TRBV15 and J usage is TRBJ2-6; TRBD1 might be the D (6 bases). V lost 1 base and J 0 bases, leaving 10 bases between the germline ends. Looked up from germline, CDR1 is LNHNV and CDR2 is YYDKDF (reference sequence). The CDR3 extends over 17 amino acids. The CDR3 spells CATSRGGRSSGANVLTF. The CDR3 region has the DNA TGTGCCACCAGCAGAGGGGGGCGTAGCTCTGGGGCCAACGTCCTGACTTTC.

This rearrangement joins TRBV27 to TRBJ2-7; TRBD1 agrees at 7 bases. This CDR3 region has 16 residues. The V and J ends lost 5 bases and 4 bases, in that order; junction bases with no gene match: 14. Germline V gene sequence: CDR1 MNHEY, CDR2 SMNVEV (reference sequence). For the CDR3, the DNA is TGTGCCAGCAGTGTCCGACAGGGAATAACGGGTTACGAGCAGTACTTC. Amino acid sequence: CASSVRQGITGYEQYF.

The J gene is TRBJ2-5, the V gene TRBV5-1; TRBD2 matches 7 bases. The CDR3 length is 13 residues. Germline CDR1 SGHRS, CDR2 YFSETQ. V was pared by 3 bases and J by 4 bases, with 3 bases of the junction left unmatched. Here the CDR3 DNA reads TGCGCCAGCAGCTGGGACTACGGAGAGACCCAGTACTTC. This codes for CASSWDYGETQYF.

The CDR3 reads CASSVGQGADTQYF. The CDR3 bases are TGCGCCAGCAGCGTGGGACAGGGGGCAGATACGCAGTATTTT. This chain joins TRBV5-1 and TRBJ2-3; 11 bases are a match to TRBD1. The CDR3 runs to 14 residues. The germline gives CDR1 SGHRS, CDR2 YFSETQ. Losses at the gene ends were 4 bases for V and 4 bases for J; bases not matched to a gene: 2. The full variable domain, in which reference TRBV5-1 and TRBJ2-3 provide the parts outside the CDR3, is KAGVTQTPRYLIKTRGQQVTLSCSPISGHRSVSWYQQTPGQGLQFLFEYFSETQRNKGNFPGRFSGRQFSNSRSEMNVSTLELGDSALYLCASSVGQGADTQYFGPGTRLTVL.

This clone was counted a single time. The rearrangement joins TRBV5-6 to TRBJ1-3; weak D call: TRBD1 (5 bases). The V end lost 0 bases, the J end lost 1 base, and 11 bases lay between the germline ends. CDR3 length: 16 residues. CDR1 is SGHDT, CDR2 YYEEEE, per germline. CDR3 sequence (DNA): TGTGCCAGCAGCTTGGGGGTGAGGGGTTCTGGAAACACCATATATTTT. Amino acid sequence: CASSLGVRGSGNTIYF.

For the CDR3, the DNA is TGTGCCAGCAGCTCGACTAGGGGGAACACCGGGGAGCTGTTTTTT. Protein: CASSSTRGNTGELFF. The chain recombines TRBV7-2 with TRBJ2-2; tentative D call: TRBD2 (6 bases). Germline assignment: CDR1 SGHTA and CDR2 FQGNSA. V shed 4 bases and J shed 1 base, with 10 bases lying between them. This CDR3 is built from 15 residues.

This chain uses TRBV5-4 with TRBJ2-7; 8 bases align to TRBD2. CDR1 and CDR2 from the germline V gene are SGHNT and YYREEE (reference sequence). The V gene end was trimmed by 4 bases and the J gene end by 4 bases; junction bases not matched to a gene: 13. The CDR3 is made up of 16 amino acids. In DNA form, the CDR3 reads TGTGCCAGCAGCCCCGCGAGCGGGAGCGGTTTATACGAGCAGTACTTC. It is translated as CASSPASGSGLYEQYF.

The rearrangement links TRBV7-6 to TRBJ2-3; TRBD2 matches 8 bases. V shed 1 base, J shed 4 bases, and the junction held 7 bases outside the gene matches. Germline CDR1 SGHVS, CDR2 FNYEAQ. This CDR3 has 16 residues. In nucleotides, the CDR3 is TGTGCCAGCAGCTTAGGTGGCGGGAGGTGGTCAGATACGCAGTATTTT. Translating it yields CASSLGGGRWSDTQYF.

The chain recombines TRBV18 with TRBJ2-1; 9 positions agree with TRBD1. Losses at the gene ends were 3 bases for V and 5 bases for J; bases not matched to a gene: 5. This CDR3 is 15 amino acids long. CDR1 is KGHSH and CDR2 is LQKENI in the germline V gene. CDR3 sequence reads: CASSPRDRVDNEQFF. The CDR3 DNA sequence: TGTGCCAGCTCACCCCGGGACAGGGTCGACAATGAGCAGTTCTTC.